This TCR beta chain was obtained from a study of high-grade serous ovarian cancer treatment subgroups. The overall study: On average, roughly 14,000 reads and 7,000 to 8,500 unique TCR beta rearrangements were obtained per sample. The study, taken as a whole, reports: These tumor repertoires lack spatial information from bulk sequencing. Higher neoantigen levels went with greater TCR clonal relatedness. Repertoire similarity ranged roughly 0.1 to 0.79 between tumors of one patient.

This table comes from immunoSEQ multiplex PCR, and its TCRdb copy is limited to in-frame clones, with some not included. The sample has roughly 10,000 clones, roughly two thirds seen once. The CDR3 totals 15 residues. Germline V lookup: CDR1 SGHNT, CDR2 YENEEA. Trimming cost V 5 bases and J 5 bases; bases outside gene matches: 11. As regards this clone: Its target is not known.

Tumor tissue was taken before any definitive surgery or chemotherapy was given. Specimen: tumor tissue. This TCR derives from a human donor with high-grade serous ovarian cancer. The chain carries TRBV11-3 and TRBJ2-7, with 8 bases aligning to TRBD1. The CDR3 DNA sequence: TGTGCCAGCAGCCCAGAGGGGCAGGGGGCTGACGAGCAGTACTTC. It encodes CASSPEGQGADEQYF.